This is a list of T cell receptor beta chains from one sample in a study of Ad26.COV2.S vaccination and SARS-CoV-2 variants. This table comes from immunoSEQ multiplex PCR, and its TCRdb copy is limited to in-frame clones, with some not included. The sample comprises 300,000 to 350,000 clones, around nine tenths of which are singletons, and over 8.5% rests with the top ten. The source material was peripheral blood, sampled in a trial of Ad26.COV2.S vaccine versus placebo. These receptors were taken from a person aged 18 to 65 who received the Ad26.COV2.S COVID-19 vaccine or a placebo. CDR3s include the opening cysteine and the closing phenylalanine or tryptophan. The D gene is left open where the match is weak. The listing skips clone size in some rows; elsewhere it reads once, few, many or a size class.

TRBJ2-7 few 12 TRBV7-9 TRBD1 CATGTGVNEQYF TGTGCCACAGGGACAGGGGTCAACGAGCAGTACTTC
TRBJ1-2 . 13 TRBV27 . CASSAHGPAGYTF TGTGCCAGCAGTGCCCACGGACCCGCGGGCTACACCTTC
TRBJ2-3 . 15 TRBV19 . CASSITSLSTDTQYF TGTGCCAGTAGTATTACCTCGTTATCCACAGATACGCAGTATTTT
TRBJ1-2 . 14 TRBV28 . CASSPGARIYGYTF TGTGCCAGCAGTCCAGGGGCAAGGATCTATGGCTACACCTTC
TRBJ2-7 . 15 TRBV5-4 TRBD1 CASRAGTEILYEQYF TGTGCCAGCAGAGCCGGGACAGAGATTCTCTACGAGCAGTACTTC
TRBJ1-5 once 13 TRBV12-3/TRBV12-4 . CASSQDIYQPQHF TGTGCCAGCAGTCAAGACATTTATCAGCCCCAGCATTTT
TRBJ2-3 . 16 TRBV11-2 TRBD2 CASTPWTSVRTDTQYF TGTGCCAGCACCCCTTGGACTAGCGTTCGAACAGATACGCAGTATTTT
TRBJ1-1 few 16 TRBV28 . CASSLPGTGWNTEAFF TGTGCCAGCAGTCTTCCCGGCACAGGGTGGAACACTGAAGCTTTCTTT
TRBJ2-3 . 15 TRBV2 TRBD2 CASSGTSGRADTQYF TGTGCCAGCAGTGGGACTAGCGGGAGAGCAGATACGCAGTATTTT
TRBJ1-4 . 15 TRBV2 TRBD1 CASRWRTGGREKLFF TGTGCCAGCCGCTGGCGGACAGGGGGCAGGGAAAAACTGTTTTTT
TRBJ2-4 . 14 TRBV30 . CAWSGGGTKNIQYF TGTGCCTGGAGTGGAGGAGGAACCAAAAACATTCAGTACTTC
TRBJ1-5 . 14 TRBV7-2 . CASSLGSGNQPQHF TGTGCCAGCAGCTTAGGGTCCGGGAATCAGCCCCAGCATTTT
TRBJ1-1 . 13 TRBV9 . CASSVVSGSEAFF TGTGCCAGCAGCGTAGTATCCGGCTCAGAAGCTTTCTTT
TRBJ2-5 . 13 TRBV7-9 . CASSWGVQETQYF TGTGCCAGCAGCTGGGGGGTCCAAGAGACCCAGTACTTC
TRBJ2-5 once 12 TRBV28 . CATSGARETQYF TGTGCTACCTCCGGGGCGCGAGAGACCCAGTACTTC
TRBJ2-5 . 11 TRBV6-2/TRBV6-3 TRBD2 CASSGGGAQYF TGTGCCAGCAGTGGGGGAGGGGCCCAGTACTTC
TRBJ1-5 many 15 TRBV28 TRBD1 CASSPPTGGGQPQHF TGTGCCAGCAGTCCACCTACAGGGGGAGGTCAGCCCCAGCATTTT
TRBJ1-3 . 14 TRBV19 TRBD1 CASSRTGSGNTIYF TGTGCCAGTAGTAGGACAGGGTCTGGAAACACCATATATTTT
TRBJ1-1 . 12 TRBV29-1 . CSALGGYTEAFF TGCAGCGCTTTGGGCGGATACACTGAAGCTTTCTTT
TRBJ1-6 . 15 TRBV4-3 TRBD1 CASSQRTGSNSPLHF TGCGCCAGCAGCCAAAGGACAGGGAGTAATTCACCCCTCCACTTT
TRBJ2-2 . 13 TRBV10-3 . CAISEVSAGELFF TGTGCCATCAGTGAAGTGAGCGCCGGGGAGCTGTTTTTT
TRBJ1-1 . 15 TRBV2 TRBD1 CASSLGGQGNTEAFF TGTGCCAGCTCTCTGGGGGGACAGGGAAACACTGAAGCTTTCTTT
TRBJ2-1 . 16 TRBV27 TRBD1 CASSSPQGARLNEQFF TGTGCCAGCAGTTCGCCGCAGGGGGCTAGACTCAATGAGCAGTTCTTC
TRBJ2-7 . 16 TRBV4-1 TRBD2 CASSPPTAGGLYEQYF TGCGCCAGCAGCCCCCCGACGGCGGGAGGGCTGTACGAGCAGTACTTC
TRBJ2-3 . 15 TRBV3-1/TRBV3-2 TRBD2 CASSQAASGSGTQYF TGTGCCAGCAGCCAAGCGGCTAGCGGGAGTGGTACGCAGTATTTT
TRBJ2-1 few 16 TRBV4-1 TRBD2 CASSSRLAGFYNEQFF TGCGCCAGCAGCTCAAGACTAGCGGGTTTTTACAATGAGCAGTTCTTC
TRBJ2-1 . 17 TRBV7-2 TRBD2 CASSFGGSGRVGNEQFF TGTGCCAGCAGCTTTGGGGGTAGCGGGAGGGTAGGGAATGAGCAGTTCTTC
TRBJ1-1 . 16 TRBV11-2 . CASSLDLWDTFSEAFF TGTGCCAGCAGCTTAGATCTTTGGGACACGTTCTCTGAAGCTTTCTTT
TRBJ1-1 . 13 TRBV7-8 . CASSMGGETEAFF TGTGCCAGCAGCATGGGGGGGGAAACTGAAGCTTTCTTT
TRBJ2-1 few 14 TRBV9 TRBD2 CASSRTSRHNEQFF TGTGCCAGCAGCCGGACTAGCCGCCACAATGAGCAGTTCTTC
TRBJ2-3 . 13 TRBV27 TRBD1 CASSRTGADTQYF TGTGCCAGCAGCCGAACAGGGGCAGATACGCAGTATTTT
TRBJ2-6 . 17 TRBV5-6 TRBD1 CASSWGTGLSGANVLTF TGTGCCAGCAGCTGGGGGACAGGGCTCTCTGGGGCCAACGTCCTGACTTTC
TRBJ2-1 . 13 TRBV6-1 TRBD2 CASSERSSGEQFF TGTGCCAGCAGTGAAAGGTCTAGCGGGGAGCAGTTCTTC
TRBJ2-7 . 15 TRBV3-1/TRBV3-2 . CASSQDLASTYEQYF TGTGCCAGCAGCCAAGATCTCGCCTCTACCTACGAGCAGTACTTC
TRBJ2-7 . 13 TRBV7-8 . CASSKGGSYEQYF TGTGCCAGCAGTAAAGGGGGCTCCTACGAGCAGTACTTC
TRBJ1-5 . 16 TRBV7-9 . CASSSDRSHSNQPQHF TGTGCCAGCAGCTCTGACAGATCACATAGCAATCAGCCCCAGCATTTT
TRBJ1-1 . 15 TRBV10-2 . CASSESDRMNTEAFF TGCGCCAGCAGTGAGAGTGATCGAATGAACACTGAAGCTTTCTTT
TRBJ1-1 . 14 TRBV10-1 . CASSEQGTGTEAFF TGCGCCAGCAGTGAACAGGGTACGGGGACTGAAGCTTTCTTT
TRBJ2-2 once 13 TRBV27 . CASQALNTGELFF TGTGCCTCCCAGGCCCTGAACACCGGGGAGCTGTTTTTT
TRBJ1-4 . 14 TRBV5-1 TRBD1 CASSFDREGEKLFF TGCGCCAGCAGCTTTGACAGGGAGGGTGAAAAACTGTTTTTT